One sample yielded the 13 T cell receptor beta chains listed below, sequenced in a study of shared clonotypes between healthy human individuals. Method: immunoSEQ multiplex PCR; TCRdb's copy keeps in-frame clones and lacks some. The sample carries roughly 1 million clones, around three quarters recorded once. Sequencing input: memory CD4+ T cells from PBMCs. The subset here: CD45RA-negative fraction. These receptors came from a man in his late teens or twenties in good health. Some clones in this sample may be carry-over from other donors' samples.

This chain links TRBV28 with TRBJ1-1, with 7 bases aligning to TRBD1. Germline lookup yields CDR1 MDHEN and CDR2 SYDVKM. Trimming removed 6 bases from V and 4 bases from J; junction bases left unmatched: 5. The CDR3 has 13 residues. The DNA for the CDR3 is TGTGCCAGCAGCAAACCAGGGGGCACTGAAGCTTTCTTT. It codes for CASSKPGGTEAFF. Variable domain in full (rest from reference TRBV28 and TRBJ1-1): DVKVTQSSRYLVKRTGEKVFLECVQDMDHENMFWYRQDPGLGLRLIYFSYDVKMKEKGDIPEGYSVSREKKERFSLILESASTNQTSMYLCASSKPGGTEAFFGQGTRLTVV.

The rearrangement links TRBV5-1 to TRBJ1-1, with 9 positions matching TRBD1. CDR3 length: 15 residues. Germline assignment: CDR1 SGHRS and CDR2 YFSETQ. V trimming: 4 bases; J trimming: 5 bases; junction bases outside the gene matches: 9. The CDR3 region is CASSPRDRVRTEAFF. The CDR3 DNA reads TGCGCCAGCAGCCCGCGGGACAGGGTAAGGACTGAAGCTTTCTTT.

This clone appeared a single time. The chain uses TRBV5-1 and TRBJ1-2; TRBD1 matches at 8 bases. This CDR3 spans 15 amino acids. CDR1 and CDR2 from the germline V gene are SGHRS and YFSETQ. After removal of 4 bases from V and 4 bases from J, the junction contained 9 bases not matched to a gene. The CDR3 protein is CASSAGQGRFYGYTF. The CDR3 DNA follows: TGCGCCAGCAGCGCCGGACAGGGTAGATTCTATGGCTACACCTTC.

V gene TRBV20-1 combines with J gene TRBJ2-1; tentative D call: TRBD1 (5 bases). Per germline, CDR1 DFQATT and CDR2 SNEGSKA (reference sequence). CDR3 length: 10 residues. CDR3 nucleotide sequence: TGCAGGGATAGGGGTGATGAGCAGTTCTTC. Its protein is CRDRGDEQFF.

The chain uses TRBV4-1 and TRBJ2-7; D gene ambiguous. CDR3 size: 15 residues. From germline, CDR1 is MGHRA and CDR2 YSYEKL. The V and J ends lost 2 bases and 4 bases respectively, with 15 bases between them. CDR3 bases: TGCGCCAGCAGCCAATCTGTGAACAGCTTATACGAGCAGTACTTC. Protein: CASSQSVNSLYEQYF.

This clone came up once. The rearrangement uses TRBV6-5 and TRBJ2-3; a weak D match, TRBD2 (6 bases). CDR1 is MNHEY and CDR2 is SVGAGI in the germline V gene. The CDR3 runs to 14 residues. Trimming left V 4 bases short and J 3 bases short, with 11 bases between. Here the CDR3 DNA reads TGTGCCAGCAGTTCGAGTGGGGGGACAGATACGCAGTATTTT. Protein sequence: CASSSSGGTDTQYF.

The sample holds a few counts of this clone. The V gene is TRBV4-2, the J gene TRBJ1-1, with 7 bases lining up with TRBD1. Per germline, CDR1 LGHNA and CDR2 YNFKEQ. Trimming removed 4 bases from V and 1 base from J; junction bases left unmatched: 9. This CDR3 region has 16 residues. The CDR3 coding sequence is TGTGCCAGCAGCCGATCAGTCGGGACAGCGAACACTGAAGCTTTCTTT. The encoded protein is CASSRSVGTANTEAFF.

CDR3 residues: CASRTSFNSYEQYF. The DNA for the CDR3 is TGCGCCAGTAGGACTAGCTTTAACTCCTACGAGCAGTACTTC. The genes are TRBV5-1 and TRBJ2-7; TRBD2 agrees at 8 bases. Trimming removed 8 bases from V and 0 bases from J; junction bases left unmatched: 7. The CDR3 contains 14 residues. Germline V CDR1 and CDR2: SGHRS, YFSETQ. The entire variable domain, with the rest obtained from reference TRBV5-1 and TRBJ2-7, is as follows: KAGVTQTPRYLIKTRGQQVTLSCSPISGHRSVSWYQQTPGQGLQFLFEYFSETQRNKGNFPGRFSGRQFSNSRSEMNVSTLELGDSALYLCASRTSFNSYEQYFGPGTRLTVT.

This clone was recorded a few times. This chain joins TRBV19 and TRBJ1-1; D is perhaps TRBD1 (6 bases). Germline V gene data show CDR1 as LNHDA and CDR2 as SQIVND (reference sequence). V dropped 5 bases and J dropped 0 bases, with 10 bases sitting between them. This CDR3 has 14 amino acids. The CDR3 sequence is CASSSDRLNTEAFF. CDR3 DNA: TGTGCCAGTAGTTCCGACAGGTTGAACACTGAAGCTTTCTTT.

CDR3 nucleotides: TGTGCCAGCACTAACGACAGGGGGAGCCGGGAGCTGTTTTTT. Translation: CASTNDRGSRELFF. V usage is TRBV6-5 and J usage is TRBJ2-2; 9 nucleotides line up with TRBD1. CDR1 is MNHEY, CDR2 SVGAGI, per germline. This CDR3 is 14 amino acids long. V trimming: 7 bases; J trimming: 9 bases; junction bases outside the gene matches: 9.

This clone is a singleton in its sample. The chain joins TRBV11-2 to TRBJ2-7; tentatively, D is TRBD2 (5 bases). Trimming removed 2 bases at V and 2 bases at J, with 19 bases between. CDR3 size: 17 residues. Germline V gives CDR1 SGHAT, CDR2 FQNNGV. The CDR3 nucleotides read TGTGCCAGCAGCTTACCCCGTTTGCCGGGATTAGCCTACGAGCAGTACTTC. This sequence encodes CASSLPRLPGLAYEQYF.

The gene calls are TRBV18 and TRBJ1-2; D is possibly TRBD1 (5 bases). The V gene lost 3 bases and the J gene lost 4 bases, with 12 bases spanning the gap. The CDR3 has 14 amino acids. Per germline, CDR1 KGHSH and CDR2 LQKENI. The chain's CDR3 is CASSPEGKGYGYTF. DNA of the CDR3: TGTGCCAGCTCACCGGAGGGGAAGGGCTATGGCTACACCTTC.

The gene calls are TRBV12-5 and TRBJ2-1, with TRBD2 identical over 12 bases. This CDR3 region has 17 residues. V gave up 5 bases and J gave up 4 bases; unmatched junction bases: 9. CDR1 and CDR2 (germline): LGHNT, FRNRAP. The CDR3: CASGVSRTSGKYNEQFF. CDR3 sequence (DNA): TGTGCTAGTGGTGTCAGTCGGACTAGCGGGAAGTACAATGAGCAGTTCTTC.